This T cell receptor beta chain was observed in a study of cytomegalovirus exposure and HLA in healthy donors. This clone was observed a handful of times. Its antigen is unidentified. 60 Vbeta and 13 Jbeta primers were used in PCR. Method: immunoSEQ multiplex PCR; TCRdb's copy keeps in-frame clones and lacks some. This sample yields under 150,000 clones, of which 82% are seen a single time; roughly 1.2% belongs to the top ten. Findings of the study overall: For cytomegalovirus status, the classifier reportedly gave diagnoses with high specificity and sensitivity.

Sequenced material: PBMCs. The sequence was obtained from a boy aged 10-17 years in good health and CMV-seronegative.

CDR3 in amino acids: CASSWTGADTQYF. The CDR3, as DNA: TGCGCCAGCAGCTGGACAGGGGCAGATACGCAGTATTTT. This rearrangement joins TRBV5-1 to TRBJ2-3, with 9 bases that match TRBD1. The germline gives CDR1 SGHRS, CDR2 YFSETQ. CDR3 length: 13 residues. V was pared by 3 bases and J by 4 bases, with 0 bases of the junction left unmatched. Supplemented by reference TRBV5-1 and TRBJ2-3, the full variable domain reads KAGVTQTPRYLIKTRGQQVTLSCSPISGHRSVSWYQQTPGQGLQFLFEYFSETQRNKGNFPGRFSGRQFSNSRSEMNVSTLELGDSALYLCASSWTGADTQYFGPGTRLTVL.